This T cell receptor beta chain was sequenced for a study of blood T cell repertoires in COVID-19. There are 13 residues in the CDR3. V was cut by 1 base and J by 8 bases, with 11 bases left in between. In the original workflow: Reference gene primer amplification yielded estimated nucleated cell counts. The data were produced by immunoSEQ multiplex PCR, yet TCRdb's version contains in-frame clones alone and is incomplete. That table is the source of V, J and clone size, and D and trimming were worked out from the DNA. The data show some 250,000 clones, with around four fifths seen just once and 9.5% to 15% held by the top ten.

The chain is built from TRBV12-3 or TRBV12-4 and TRBJ1-2; D remains ambiguous. This receptor was taken from a woman between 55 and 75 years old with active or convalescent COVID-19. The sample taken for sequencing was peripheral blood. Written as DNA, the CDR3 is TGTGCCAGCAGTTTAGGGGCCTCCCTGGGCTACACCTTC. Translation: CASSLGASLGYTF.